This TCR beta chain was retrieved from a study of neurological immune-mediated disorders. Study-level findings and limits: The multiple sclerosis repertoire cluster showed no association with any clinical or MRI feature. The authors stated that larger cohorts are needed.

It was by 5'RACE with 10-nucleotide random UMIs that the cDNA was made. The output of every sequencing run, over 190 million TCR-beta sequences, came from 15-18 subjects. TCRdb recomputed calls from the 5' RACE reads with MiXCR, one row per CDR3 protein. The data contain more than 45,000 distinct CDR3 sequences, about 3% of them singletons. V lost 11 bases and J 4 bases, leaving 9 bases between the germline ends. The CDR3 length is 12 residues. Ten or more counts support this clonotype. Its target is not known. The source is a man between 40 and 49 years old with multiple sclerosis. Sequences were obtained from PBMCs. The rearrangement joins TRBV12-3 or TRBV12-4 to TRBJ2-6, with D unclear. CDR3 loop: CAGSGGANVLTF. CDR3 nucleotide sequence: TGTGCCGGATCCGGGGGGGCCAACGTCCTGACTTTC.